The clone carrying this T cell receptor (beta chain) came up a few times. The data are from a study of human T cells and chemical hapten exposure. TCRdb itself ran the RACE reads through MiXCR, one entry per CDR3 protein. Of just under 40,000 distinct CDR3 sequences listed, 12% are singletons. Specified time point: patch test 3, about 24 weeks after DPC sensitization. The sample's treatment: therapeutic diphenylcyclopropenone sensitization with weekly scalp DPC. The starting material, unfractionated whole blood, was used for total RNA extraction. V gave up 6 bases and J gave up 1 base, with 16 bases separating them. Per the germline V gene, CDR1 is DFQATT and CDR2 is SNEGSKA (reference sequence). This CDR3 contains 15 residues.

The sequence was collected from a woman between 40 and 50 years old with alopecia areata. Some clones in this sample may be carry-over from other donors' samples. Sequenced material: whole blood, taken in connection with sensitization to the hapten diphenylcyclopropenone (DPC). The chain couples TRBV20-1 to TRBJ2-1; D unclear. The CDR3: CSARTGPSSYNEQFF. As DNA, the CDR3 is TGCAGTGCAAGGACCGGGCCCTCGTCCTACAATGAGCAGTTCTTC.